This TCR beta chain was captured by sequencing in a study of blood T cell repertoires in COVID-19. Study summary: The origin of the acute and convalescent COVID-19 samples was the United States, Italy and Spain. PBMCs, B-cell-depleted T cells, or T cells provided the cDNA or gDNA that made up the material.

The germline gives CDR1 SEHNR, CDR2 FQNEAQ (reference sequence). J gave up 4 bases and V 5 bases, and 1 base lay outside the gene matches. The CDR3 has 12 residues. How the authors handled the data: Estimation of nucleated cell counts was performed using reference gene primer amplification. Clones were sequenced by immunoSEQ multiplex PCR, and TCRdb holds only the in-frame ones, with some missing. The DNA was the basis for D and trimming; V, J and clone size are from that table. The table records about 97,000 clones, about nine tenths of them present only once. Sequences were obtained from peripheral blood. The receptor comes from a man aged 50 to 59 with acute or convalescent COVID-19. V and J are TRBV7-9 and TRBJ1-2; 7 bases are shared with TRBD1. This CDR3 reads CASSRQGYGYTF. The CDR3, as DNA: TGTGCCAGCAGCCGACAGGGCTATGGCTACACCTTC. The full variable domain, rest sourced from reference TRBV7-9 and TRBJ1-2, is DTGVSQNPRHKITKRGQNVTFRCDPISEHNRLYWYRQTLGQGPEFLTYFQNEAQLEKSRLLSDRFSAERPKGSFSTLEIQRTEQGDSAMYLCASSRQGYGYTFGSGTRLTVV.